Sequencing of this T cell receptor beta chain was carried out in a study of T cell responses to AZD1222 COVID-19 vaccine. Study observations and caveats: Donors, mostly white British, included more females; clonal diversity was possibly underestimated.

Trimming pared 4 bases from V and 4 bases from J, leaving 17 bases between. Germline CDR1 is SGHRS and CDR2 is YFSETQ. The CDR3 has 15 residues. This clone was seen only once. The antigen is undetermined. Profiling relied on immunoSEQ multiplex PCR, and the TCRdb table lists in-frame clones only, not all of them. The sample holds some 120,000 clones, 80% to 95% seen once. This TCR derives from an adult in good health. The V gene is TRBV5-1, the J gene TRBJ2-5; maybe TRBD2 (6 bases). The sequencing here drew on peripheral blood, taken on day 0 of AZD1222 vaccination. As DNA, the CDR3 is TGCGCCAGCAGCGGCGGGGCCCTTGCCCCAGAGACCCAGTACTTC. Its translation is CASSGGALAPETQYF. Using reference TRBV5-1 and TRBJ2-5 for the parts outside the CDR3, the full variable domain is KAGVTQTPRYLIKTRGQQVTLSCSPISGHRSVSWYQQTPGQGLQFLFEYFSETQRNKGNFPGRFSGRQFSNSRSEMNVSTLELGDSALYLCASSGGALAPETQYFGPGTRLLVL.